These 24 T cell receptor beta chains share one sample of origin, sequenced in a study of beta chain features in type 1 diabetes. Since all of the isolated RNA was reverse transcribed, expressed TCRB transcripts were what got sequenced. TCRdb keeps only in-frame clones here, not all; method: immunoSEQ multiplex PCR. Of 150,000 to 170,000 clones detected, around 8% appear once; the ten largest clones hold 0.65%. Sequenced: central memory CD4+ T cells from blood. These receptors all come from a man between 18 and 35 years old in good health.

The sample holds a few counts of this clone. The chain recombines TRBV11-2 with TRBJ1-1; 11 nucleotides match TRBD1. CDR1 is SGHAT and CDR2 is FQNNGV in the germline V gene. CDR3 length: 13 amino acids. Trimming cost V 6 bases and J 6 bases; bases outside gene matches: 3. The CDR3 loop is CASRWTGGPEAFF. For the CDR3, the DNA is TGTGCCAGCAGGTGGACAGGGGGCCCTGAAGCTTTCTTT.

V gene TRBV4-2 combines with J gene TRBJ1-2; 8 nucleotides line up with TRBD1. This CDR3 contains 15 residues. V gave up 1 base and J gave up 7 bases; unmatched junction bases: 8. Germline-derived CDR1 and CDR2 are LGHNA and YNFKEQ. As DNA, the CDR3 is TGTGCCAGCAGCCAAGTTGGGCAGGGGGCGGGTGGCTACACCTTC. It is translated as CASSQVGQGAGGYTF.

The genes are TRBV4-1 and TRBJ2-2; D call uncertain. The ends were cut back, 5 bases at V and 2 bases at J, with 6 bases in the middle. This CDR3 comprises 13 residues. Germline CDR1 is MGHRA and CDR2 is YSYEKL. CDR3 protein: CASSALNTGELFF. Written as DNA, the CDR3 is TGCGCCAGCAGCGCTCTAAACACCGGGGAGCTGTTTTTT.

This clone was recorded once. V is TRBV6-6 and J is TRBJ2-1; TRBD2 matches at 13 bases. V shed 5 bases, J shed 8 bases, and the junction held 9 bases outside the gene matches. Germline loops: CDR1 MNHNY, CDR2 SVGAGI (reference sequence). This CDR3 comprises 16 residues. This CDR3 reads CASSQPGTSGMYEQFF. For the CDR3, the DNA is TGTGCCAGCAGTCAGCCCGGGACTAGCGGGATGTATGAGCAGTTCTTC.

This clone occurred a few times. This chain uses TRBV4-3 with TRBJ1-1; no clear D gene. Trimming removed 1 base from V and 7 bases from J, with 7 bases in between. Germline V gene sequence: CDR1 LGHNA, CDR2 YSLEER. The CDR3 length is 12 residues. CDR3 bases: TGCGCCAGCAGCCAAGCCGGGAGTGAAGCTTTCTTT. As protein: CASSQAGSEAFF.

This clone was counted ten times or more. The genes are TRBV18 and TRBJ1-1; tentatively, D is TRBD1 (5 bases). This CDR3 contains 14 residues. Germline lookup yields CDR1 KGHSH and CDR2 LQKENI. The V end was cut by 0 bases, the J end by 7 bases, with 12 bases between. CDR3 sequence (DNA): TGTGCCAGCTCACCACCGGGAGGGGCAGATGAAGCTTTCTTT. Encoded protein: CASSPPGGADEAFF. The variable domain in full, completed from reference TRBV18 and TRBJ1-1, reads NAGVMQNPRHLVRRRGQEARLRCSPMKGHSHVYWYRQLPEEGLKFMVYLQKENIIDESGMPKERFSAEFPKEGPSILRIQQVVRGDSAAYFCASSPPGGADEAFFGQGTRLTVV.

This clone was recorded at least ten times. This chain connects TRBV7-8 to TRBJ2-1; D possibly corresponds to TRBD2 (5 bases). The germline gives CDR1 SGHVS, CDR2 FQNEAQ. The CDR3 contains 14 residues. Trimming stripped 7 bases from V and 1 base from J, with 11 bases between. This CDR3 reads CASIEGPSYNEQFF. CDR3 coding DNA: TGTGCCAGCATTGAGGGTCCGTCCTACAATGAGCAGTTCTTC. Filled out from reference TRBV7-8 and TRBJ2-1, the complete variable domain reads GAGVSQSPRYKVAKRGQDVALRCDPISGHVSLFWYQQALGQGPEFLTYFQNEAQLDKSGLPSDRFFAERPEGSVSTLKIQRTQQEDSAVYLCASIEGPSYNEQFFGPGTRLTVL.

This clone turned up a few times. CDR3 sequence reads: CASSERGRANEKLFF. The CDR3 bases are TGTGCCAGCAGTGAACGGGGGAGGGCTAATGAAAAACTGTTTTTT. This chain connects TRBV6-1 to TRBJ1-4; the D gene is possibly TRBD1 (5 bases). CDR1 and CDR2 (germline): MNHNS, SASEGT. Trimming removed 2 bases at V and 3 bases at J, with 10 bases between. The CDR3 spans 15 residues.

This clone was seen more than once but under ten times. The J gene is TRBJ1-5, the V gene TRBV20-1; no firm D call. The CDR3 has 10 residues. Trimming stripped 3 bases from V and 8 bases from J, with 5 bases between. CDR1 is DFQATT and CDR2 is SNEGSKA in the germline V gene (reference sequence). This chain's CDR3 is CSASEEPQHF. CDR3 DNA sequence: TGCAGTGCTAGTGAGGAGCCCCAGCATTTT.

This chain connects TRBV7-9 to TRBJ1-5; TRBD1 agrees at 9 bases. Germline V gene lookup returns CDR1 SEHNR and CDR2 FQNEAQ (reference sequence). CDR3 length equals 14 residues. V was clipped by 5 bases and J by 4 bases; unmatched bases: 3. CDR3 nucleotides: TGTGCCAGCAGCCTCGACAGGGGGAATCAGCCCCAGCATTTT. The encoded protein is CASSLDRGNQPQHF. Combining the CDR3 with reference TRBV7-9 and TRBJ1-5 gives the whole variable domain DTGVSQNPRHKITKRGQNVTFRCDPISEHNRLYWYRQTLGQGPEFLTYFQNEAQLEKSRLLSDRFSAERPKGSFSTLEIQRTEQGDSAMYLCASSLDRGNQPQHFGDGTRLSIL.

This rearrangement joins TRBV5-1 to TRBJ2-2; TRBD1 matches at 8 bases. V was clipped by 4 bases and J by 3 bases; unmatched bases: 2. This CDR3 has 14 amino acids. CDR1 and CDR2 (germline): SGHRS, YFSETQ. The CDR3 DNA reads as TGCGCCAGCAGCAAGGGACAGGACACCGGGGAGCTGTTTTTT. As protein: CASSKGQDTGELFF.

The gene calls are TRBV27 and TRBJ1-4; 10 nucleotides match TRBD1. The CDR3 is made up of 15 amino acids. Germline-derived CDR1 and CDR2 are MNHEY and SMNVEV (reference sequence). Trimming took 5 bases from V and 5 from J; bases not matched to a gene: 5. This chain's CDR3 is CASSPPGQGNEKLFF. Here the CDR3 DNA reads TGTGCCAGCAGTCCCCCGGGACAGGGGAATGAAAAACTGTTTTTT.

This sequence joins TRBV5-6 and TRBJ1-4; TRBD1 matches 7 bases. From germline, CDR1 is SGHDT and CDR2 YYEEEE. Germline trimming cut 0 bases from V and 8 bases from J; bases unmatched to any gene: 7. This CDR3 contains 15 residues. CDR3 nucleotides: TGTGCCAGCAGCTTGGGGACAGGACGGGTGGAAAAACTGTTTTTT. Its translation: CASSLGTGRVEKLFF.

The sample holds a few counts of this clone. The chain combines TRBV28 with TRBJ2-7, with TRBD2 identical over 15 bases. Germline values: CDR1 MDHEN, CDR2 SYDVKM. V dropped 4 bases and J dropped 5; count of bases not matched to a gene: 3. The CDR3 runs to 15 residues. CDR3 residues: CASSSWTSGRDEQYF. The CDR3, as DNA: TGTGCCAGCAGTTCTTGGACTAGCGGGAGGGACGAGCAGTACTTC. Combining the CDR3 with reference TRBV28 and TRBJ2-7 gives the whole variable domain DVKVTQSSRYLVKRTGEKVFLECVQDMDHENMFWYRQDPGLGLRLIYFSYDVKMKEKGDIPEGYSVSREKKERFSLILESASTNQTSMYLCASSSWTSGRDEQYFGPGTRLTVT.

This clone was seen a handful of times. The genes are TRBV5-6 and TRBJ2-5; TRBD2 agrees at 8 bases. The CDR3 runs to 14 residues. CDR1 and CDR2 from the germline V gene are SGHDT and YYEEEE. The junction had 7 bases not matched to a gene; V was cut back by 4 bases and J by 5 bases. The CDR3 nucleotides read TGTGCCAGCAGCGACGGGGGGGCCGGGGAGACCCAGTACTTC. Protein product: CASSDGGAGETQYF.

The rearrangement links TRBV6-6 to TRBJ2-3; the D gene is possibly TRBD1 (7 bases). The V gene lost 4 bases and the J gene lost 1 base, with 15 bases spanning the gap. The germline gives CDR1 MNHNY, CDR2 SVGAGI (reference sequence). This CDR3 has 16 residues. CDR3 DNA: TGTGCCAGCAGTTTGCAGGGACAGCGGGGCACAGATACGCAGTATTTT. Translating gives CASSLQGQRGTDTQYF.

The chain is built from TRBV29-1 and TRBJ1-4; D is possibly TRBD1 (5 bases). This CDR3 has 13 amino acids. The V end lost 4 bases, the J end lost 4 bases, and 10 bases lay between the germline ends. CDR1 is SQVTM, CDR2 ANQGSEA, per germline. The CDR3 reads CSVGQSNNEKLFF. CDR3 DNA: TGCAGCGTTGGACAGTCCAATAATGAAAAACTGTTTTTT.

This clone was seen more than once but under ten times. This sequence joins TRBV19 and TRBJ2-1; 9 nucleotides line up with TRBD2. There are 15 residues in the CDR3. Germline values: CDR1 LNHDA, CDR2 SQIVND (reference sequence). After removal of 3 bases from V and 6 bases from J, the junction contained 6 bases not matched to a gene. CDR3 in DNA: TGTGCCAGTAGTATTGGCGGGAGGGCCGTCAATGAGCAGTTCTTC. This codes for CASSIGGRAVNEQFF. The whole variable domain, remainder taken from reference TRBV19 and TRBJ2-1, is DGGITQSPKYLFRKEGQNVTLSCEQNLNHDAMYWYRQDPGQGLRLIYYSQIVNDFQKGDIAEGYSVSREKKESFPLTVTSAQKNPTAFYLCASSIGGRAVNEQFFGPGTRLTVL.

In its sample, this clone was seen a few times. This chain connects TRBV5-1 to TRBJ1-1, with D perhaps matching TRBD1 (5 bases). The CDR3 has 15 amino acids. V was trimmed by 0 bases and J by 4 bases, leaving 13 bases between them. Germline values: CDR1 SGHRS, CDR2 YFSETQ. Written as DNA, the CDR3 is TGCGCCAGCAGCTTGGGGGTCAGGGATGGCACTGAAGCTTTCTTT. Translation: CASSLGVRDGTEAFF. Together with reference TRBV5-1 and TRBJ1-1, the CDR3 gives the full variable domain: KAGVTQTPRYLIKTRGQQVTLSCSPISGHRSVSWYQQTPGQGLQFLFEYFSETQRNKGNFPGRFSGRQFSNSRSEMNVSTLELGDSALYLCASSLGVRDGTEAFFGQGTRLTVV.

Here the CDR3 reads CSSGGRGYEQFF. The CDR3 DNA reads TGCAGCTCGGGGGGCAGGGGTTATGAGCAGTTCTTC. This chain uses TRBV29-1 with TRBJ2-1; maybe TRBD2 (7 bases). Trimming shortened V by 8 bases and J by 8 bases, and 16 bases separated the two germline ends. This CDR3 region has 12 residues. Per germline, CDR1 SQVTM and CDR2 ANQGSEA.

At least ten counts were recorded for this clone. The genes are TRBV7-9 and TRBJ1-5; D is possibly TRBD1 (5 bases). In germline, CDR1 is SEHNR, CDR2 FQNEAQ (reference sequence). V was shortened by 1 base and J by 1 base, with 8 bases between the two germline ends. The CDR3 runs 15 residues. DNA for the CDR3: TGTGCCAGCAGCTTAGAAGGGGTGAGCAATCAGCCCCAGCATTTT. Its protein product is CASSLEGVSNQPQHF.

This clone was found a few times. The chain links TRBV2 to TRBJ1-2; 8 bases line up with TRBD1. The CDR3 runs 14 residues. Germline CDR1 reads SNHLY; CDR2 reads FYNNEI. The ends lost 5 bases at V and 1 base at J; junction bases unmatched: 3. The DNA for the CDR3 is TGTGCCAGCAGTCGGACAGGGAATAACTATGGCTACACCTTC. Residues: CASSRTGNNYGYTF.

This clone was found a few times. V gene TRBV2 combines with J gene TRBJ2-7, with 9 bases fitting TRBD1. The CDR3 spans 13 residues. CDR1 SNHLY and CDR2 FYNNEI come from the germline V gene. Germline trimming cut 8 bases from V and 3 bases from J; bases unmatched to any gene: 5. In nucleotides, the CDR3 is TGTGCCAGCCGACAGGGGGATCTCTACGAGCAGTACTTC. This sequence encodes CASRQGDLYEQYF.

This clone showed up just a few times. The rearrangement joins TRBV28 to TRBJ2-2; 10 bases are shared with TRBD1. The V gene's germline CDR1 is MDHEN and CDR2 SYDVKM. This CDR3 contains 15 residues. Trimming cost V 2 bases and J 5 bases; bases outside gene matches: 2. In DNA, the CDR3 is TGTGCCAGCAGTTTACTGGGACAGGGGACCGGGGAGCTGTTTTTT. Its translation: CASSLLGQGTGELFF.